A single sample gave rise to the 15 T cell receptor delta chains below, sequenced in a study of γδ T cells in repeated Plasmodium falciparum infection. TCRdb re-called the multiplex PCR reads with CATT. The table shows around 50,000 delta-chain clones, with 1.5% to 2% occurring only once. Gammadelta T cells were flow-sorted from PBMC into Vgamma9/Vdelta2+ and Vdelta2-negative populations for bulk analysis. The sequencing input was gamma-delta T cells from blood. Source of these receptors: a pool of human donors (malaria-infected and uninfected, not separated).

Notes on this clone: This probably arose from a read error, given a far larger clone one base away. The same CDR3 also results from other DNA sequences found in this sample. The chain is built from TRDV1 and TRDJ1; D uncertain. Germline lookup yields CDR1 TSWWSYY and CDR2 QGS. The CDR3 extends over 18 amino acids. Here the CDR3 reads CALGFTSVHTYITDKLIF. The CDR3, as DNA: TGCGCTCTTGGGTTCACCTCCGTACATACTTATATCACCGATAAACTCATCTTT.

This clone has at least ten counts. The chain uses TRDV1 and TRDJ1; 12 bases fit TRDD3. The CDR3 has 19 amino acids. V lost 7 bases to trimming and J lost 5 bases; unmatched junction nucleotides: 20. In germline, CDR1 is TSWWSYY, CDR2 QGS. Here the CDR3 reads CALAPSHWGIQGEWDKLIF. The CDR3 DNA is TGTGCTCTTGCCCCCTCTCACTGGGGGATACAGGGGGAATGGGATAAACTCATCTTT.

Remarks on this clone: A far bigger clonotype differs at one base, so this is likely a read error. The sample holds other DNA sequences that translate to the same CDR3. The CDR3 DNA follows: TGTGCTCTTGGGGAACAAAGTCGATGGTTGGGTTCATACTGGGGATTACCTGATAAACTCATCTTT. It encodes CALGEQSRWLGSYWGLPDKLIF. This rearrangement joins TRDV1 to TRDJ1, with 7 bases fitting TRDD3. TCRdb supplies no J gene; here it was assigned by aligning the nucleotide sequence to germline. The CDR3 runs 22 residues. CDR1 is TSWWSYY, CDR2 QGS, per germline. V lost 1 base and J lost 5; bases outside the gene matches: 28.

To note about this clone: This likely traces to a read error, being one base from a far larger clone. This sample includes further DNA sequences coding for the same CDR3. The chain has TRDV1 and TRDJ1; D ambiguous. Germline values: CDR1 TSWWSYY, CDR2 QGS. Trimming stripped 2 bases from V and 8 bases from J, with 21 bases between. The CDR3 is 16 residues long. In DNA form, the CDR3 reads TGTGCTCTTGGGGAAAAGTTTCAGCGGGACGGTGGGAAACTCATCTTT. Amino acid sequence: CALGEKFQRDGGKLIF.

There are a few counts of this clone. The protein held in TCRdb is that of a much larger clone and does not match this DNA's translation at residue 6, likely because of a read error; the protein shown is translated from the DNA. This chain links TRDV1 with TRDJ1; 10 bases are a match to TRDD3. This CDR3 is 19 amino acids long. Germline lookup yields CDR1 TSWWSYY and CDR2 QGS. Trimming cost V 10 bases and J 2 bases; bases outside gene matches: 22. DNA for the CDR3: TGTGCTCCCCCGCTGTGCTGGGGGATAGGGCGAGGTTCTACCGATAAACTCATCTTT. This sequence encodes CAPPLCWGIGRGSTDKLIF.

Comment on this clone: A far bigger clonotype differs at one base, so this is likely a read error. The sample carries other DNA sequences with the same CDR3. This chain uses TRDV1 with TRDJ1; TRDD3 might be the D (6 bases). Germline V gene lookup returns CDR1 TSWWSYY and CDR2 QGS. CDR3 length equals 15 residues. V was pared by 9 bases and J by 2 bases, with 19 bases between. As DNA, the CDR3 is TGTGCTCTCGGAGGGATAGGGACCGTAACCGATAAACTCATCTTT. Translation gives CALGGIGTVTDKLIF.

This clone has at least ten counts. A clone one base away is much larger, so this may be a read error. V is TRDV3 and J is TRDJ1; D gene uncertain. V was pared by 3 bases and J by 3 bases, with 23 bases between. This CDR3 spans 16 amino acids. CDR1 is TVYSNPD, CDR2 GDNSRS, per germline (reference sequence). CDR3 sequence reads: CAFIRPCRGYADKLIF. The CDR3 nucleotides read TGTGCCTTCATCCGACCCTGTCGGGGTTACGCCGATAAACTCATCTTT.

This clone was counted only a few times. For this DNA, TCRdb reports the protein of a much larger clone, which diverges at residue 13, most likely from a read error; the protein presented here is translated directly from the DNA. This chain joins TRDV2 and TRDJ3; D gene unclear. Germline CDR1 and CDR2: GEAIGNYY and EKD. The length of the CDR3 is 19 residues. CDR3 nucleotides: TGTGCCTGTGACGCCGTGCGGACTTTAAGCTCCTGGAACACCCGACAGATGTTTTTC. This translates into CACDAVRTLSSWNTRQMFF.

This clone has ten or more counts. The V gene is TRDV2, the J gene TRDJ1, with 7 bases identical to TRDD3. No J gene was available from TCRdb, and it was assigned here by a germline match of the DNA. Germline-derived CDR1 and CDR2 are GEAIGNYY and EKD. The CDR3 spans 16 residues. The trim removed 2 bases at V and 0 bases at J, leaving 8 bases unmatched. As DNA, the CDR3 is TGTGCCTGTGACAAGCTGGGGGCTTCATACACCGATAAACTCATCTTT. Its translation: CACDKLGASYTDKLIF.

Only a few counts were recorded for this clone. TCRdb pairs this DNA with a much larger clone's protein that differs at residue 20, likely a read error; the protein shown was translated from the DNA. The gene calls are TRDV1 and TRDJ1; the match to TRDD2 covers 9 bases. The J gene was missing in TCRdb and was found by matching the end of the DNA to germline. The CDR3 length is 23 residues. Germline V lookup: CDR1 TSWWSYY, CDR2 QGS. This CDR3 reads CALGERGPSYTPWYDSYTDRLIF. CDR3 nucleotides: TGTGCTCTTGGGGAACGGGGGCCTTCCTACACCCCATGGTACGATTCGTACACCGATAGACTCATCTTT.

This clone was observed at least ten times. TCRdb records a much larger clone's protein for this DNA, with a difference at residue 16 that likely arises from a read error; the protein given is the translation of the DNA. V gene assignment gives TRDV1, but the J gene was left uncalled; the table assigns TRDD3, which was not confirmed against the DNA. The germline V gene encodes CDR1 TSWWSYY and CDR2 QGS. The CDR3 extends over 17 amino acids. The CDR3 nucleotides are TGTGCTCTTGGGGAACCGCCCTACGGGGGGATCCCAGATAAACTCACCTTT. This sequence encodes CALGEPPYGGIPDKLTF.

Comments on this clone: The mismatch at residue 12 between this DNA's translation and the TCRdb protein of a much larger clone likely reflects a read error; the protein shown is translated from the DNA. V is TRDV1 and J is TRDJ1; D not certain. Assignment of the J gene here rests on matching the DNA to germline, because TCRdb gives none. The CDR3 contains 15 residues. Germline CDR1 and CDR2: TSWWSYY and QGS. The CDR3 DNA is TGTGCTCTTGGGGATAACCCCCCCGGGACCGATAGACTCATCTTT. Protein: CALGDNPPGTDRLIF.

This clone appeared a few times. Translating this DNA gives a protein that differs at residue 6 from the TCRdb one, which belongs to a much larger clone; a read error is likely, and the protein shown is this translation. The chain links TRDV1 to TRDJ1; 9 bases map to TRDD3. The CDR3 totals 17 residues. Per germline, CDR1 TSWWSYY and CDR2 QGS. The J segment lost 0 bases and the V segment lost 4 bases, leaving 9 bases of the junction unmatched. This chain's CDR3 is CALGGPYWGKYTDKLIF. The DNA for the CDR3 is TGTGCTCTTGGGGGCCCTTACTGGGGGAAGTACACCGATAAACTCATCTTT.

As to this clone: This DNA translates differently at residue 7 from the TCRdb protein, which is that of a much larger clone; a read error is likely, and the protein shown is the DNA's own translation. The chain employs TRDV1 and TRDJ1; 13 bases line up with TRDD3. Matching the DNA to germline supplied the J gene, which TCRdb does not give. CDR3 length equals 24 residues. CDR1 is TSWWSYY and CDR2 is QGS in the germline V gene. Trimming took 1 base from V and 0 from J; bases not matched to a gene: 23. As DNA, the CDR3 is TGTGCTCTTGGGGAACCTCATTATGGGCTACTGGGGGATACGCCAATCCTATACACCGATAAACTCATCTTT. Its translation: CALGEPHYGLLGDTPILYTDKLIF.

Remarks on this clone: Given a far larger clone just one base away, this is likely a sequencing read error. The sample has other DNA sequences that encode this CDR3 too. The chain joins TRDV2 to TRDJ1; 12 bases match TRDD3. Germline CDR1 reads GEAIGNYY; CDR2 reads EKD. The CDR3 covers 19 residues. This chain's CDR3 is CACDTVSLPILGDTDKLIF. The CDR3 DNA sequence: TGTGCCTGTGACACTGTGTCCCTACCGATACTGGGGGATACCGATAAACTCATCTTC.